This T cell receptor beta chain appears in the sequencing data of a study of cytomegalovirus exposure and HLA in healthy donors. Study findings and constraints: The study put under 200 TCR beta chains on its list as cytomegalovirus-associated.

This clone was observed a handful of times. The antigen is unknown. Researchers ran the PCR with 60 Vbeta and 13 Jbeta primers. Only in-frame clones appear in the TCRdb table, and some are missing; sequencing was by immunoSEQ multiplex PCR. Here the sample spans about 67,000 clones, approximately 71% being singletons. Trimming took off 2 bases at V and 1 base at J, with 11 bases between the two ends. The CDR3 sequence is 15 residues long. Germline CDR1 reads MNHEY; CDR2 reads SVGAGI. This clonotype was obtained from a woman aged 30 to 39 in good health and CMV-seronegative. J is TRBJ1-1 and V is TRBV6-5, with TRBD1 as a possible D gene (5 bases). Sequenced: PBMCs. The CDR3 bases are TGTGCCAGCAGTTACAGCAGGGTAGGGAACACTGAAGCTTTCTTT. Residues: CASSYSRVGNTEAFF.